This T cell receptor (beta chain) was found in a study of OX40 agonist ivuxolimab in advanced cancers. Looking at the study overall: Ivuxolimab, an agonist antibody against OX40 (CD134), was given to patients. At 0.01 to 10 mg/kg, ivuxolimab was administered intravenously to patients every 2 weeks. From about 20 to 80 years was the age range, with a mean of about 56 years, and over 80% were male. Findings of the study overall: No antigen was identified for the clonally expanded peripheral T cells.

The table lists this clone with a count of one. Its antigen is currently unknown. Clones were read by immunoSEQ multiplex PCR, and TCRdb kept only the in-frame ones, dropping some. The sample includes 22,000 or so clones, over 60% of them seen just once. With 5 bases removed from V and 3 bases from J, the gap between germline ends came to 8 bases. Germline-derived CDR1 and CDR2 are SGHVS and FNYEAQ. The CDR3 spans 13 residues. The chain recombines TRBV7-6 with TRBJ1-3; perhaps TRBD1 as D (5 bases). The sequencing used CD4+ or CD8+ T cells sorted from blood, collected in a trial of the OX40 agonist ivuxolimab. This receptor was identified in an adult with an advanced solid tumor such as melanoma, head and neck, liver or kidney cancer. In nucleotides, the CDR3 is TGTGCCAGCAGCGGGGACTTTGGAAACACCATATATTTT. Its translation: CASSGDFGNTIYF.